This passage covers 27 T cell receptor beta chains from one sample sequenced in a study of T cells after yellow fever vaccination (dated by TCRdb to between 2018 and 2021). This specimen's treatment or condition label, per the study, means: live attenuated yellow fever vaccine strain. The library was obtained by 5' RACE. The reads were generated on an Illumina NovaSeq 6000. TCRdb reprocessed the public reads (quality trimming at Q25 with fastp, clone calling with MiXCR) and kept in-frame beta chains. CDR3 protein sequences are deduplicated, and each keeps its most common genes and DNA. This sample gives some 240,000 distinct CDR3 sequences in total; more than 3.5% of them show up just once. The ten largest clones add up to roughly a fifth of the sample. The sequenced sample was PBMCs, obtained 15 days after the yellow fever booster vaccination. The receptors derive from a man aged 18 to 35 who received the YFV17D yellow fever vaccine.

This clonotype was seen at least ten times. This rearrangement joins TRBV12-3 or TRBV12-4 to TRBJ1-1; 10 bases match TRBD1. CDR3 length: 13 residues. Germline trimming cut 6 bases from V and 3 bases from J; bases unmatched to any gene: 1. The CDR3 DNA is TGTGCCAGCAGCGGGACAGGGGACACTGAAGCTTTCTTT. Translating it yields CASSGTGDTEAFF.

This clonotype was seen ten or more times. J is TRBJ1-6 and V is TRBV5-5, with D unclear. Germline loops: CDR1 SGHKS, CDR2 YYEKEE (reference sequence). The ends were cut back, 0 bases at V and 0 bases at J, with 4 bases in the middle. The CDR3 contains 15 residues. The CDR3 region is CASSLVRSYNSPLHF. The CDR3 region has the DNA TGTGCCAGCAGCTTGGTACGCTCCTATAATTCACCCCTCCACTTT.

This clonotype was counted ten times or more. The rearrangement joins TRBV5-1 to TRBJ2-7, with TRBD2 matching over 9 bases. The CDR3 runs 15 residues. V shed 2 bases, J shed 4 bases, and the junction held 7 bases outside the gene matches. In germline, CDR1 is SGHRS, CDR2 YFSETQ. Here the CDR3 reads CASSFSSGGPYEQYF. In nucleotides, the CDR3 is TGCGCCAGCAGCTTTAGCAGCGGGGGGCCTTACGAGCAGTACTTC.

This clonotype showed up many times. The rearrangement joins TRBV12-3 or TRBV12-4 to TRBJ1-2; D is uncertain. V lost 7 bases, J lost 4 bases, and 13 bases lay in between. The CDR3 spans 13 residues. The CDR3 region is CASTPSGPYGYTF. The CDR3 DNA is TGTGCCAGCACCCCCTCCGGTCCCTATGGCTACACCTTC.

This clonotype has at least ten counts. This chain uses TRBV20-1 with TRBJ2-5, with unresolved D. The length of the CDR3 is 12 residues. V was shortened by 7 bases and J by 3 bases, with 12 bases between the two germline ends. CDR1 is DFQATT, CDR2 SNEGSKA, per germline (reference sequence). CDR3 region: CSVSVNKETQYF. CDR3 DNA: TGCAGTGTCAGTGTGAATAAAGAGACCCAGTACTTC.

Many counts were recorded for this clonotype. The V gene is TRBV10-3, the J gene TRBJ2-7, with D possibly TRBD1 on 5 matching bases. Germline V CDR1 and CDR2: ENHRY, SYGVKD. Trimming took off 3 bases at V and 3 bases at J, with 9 bases between the two ends. This CDR3 region has 13 residues. As DNA, the CDR3 is TGTGCCATCAGTGATAAAGGGGACTACGAGCAGTACGTC. Residues: CAISDKGDYEQYV.

There are many counts of this clonotype. This sequence joins TRBV3-1 and TRBJ2-3, with 8 nucleotides matching TRBD2. The V gene end was trimmed by 0 bases and the J gene end by 7 bases; junction bases not matched to a gene: 9. In germline, CDR1 is LGHDT, CDR2 YNNKEL (reference sequence). This CDR3 has 16 residues. CDR3 sequence: CASSQDPGGARNTQYF. In nucleotides, the CDR3 is TGTGCCAGCAGCCAAGATCCCGGGGGGGCCCGCAATACGCAGTATTTT.

This clonotype was counted at least ten times. V is TRBV12-3 or TRBV12-4 and J is TRBJ1-5; D is unresolved. This CDR3 region has 14 residues. Trimming left V 4 bases short and J 0 bases short, with 7 bases between. Here the CDR3 reads CASSSGYSNQPQHF. The CDR3 coding sequence is TGTGCCAGCAGTTCCGGTTATAGCAATCAGCCCCAGCATTTT.

This clonotype was seen many times. The chain combines TRBV6-2 or TRBV6-3 with TRBJ2-1; D is possibly TRBD2 (6 bases). The CDR3 runs 11 residues. The germline gives CDR1 MNHEY, CDR2 SVGEGT. The V and J ends lost 6 bases and 12 bases respectively, with 12 bases between them. CDR3: CASSASGGQFF. As DNA, the CDR3 is TGTGCCAGCAGCGCTTCCGGGGGGCAGTTCTTC.

This clonotype came up many times. The V gene is TRBV5-1, the J gene TRBJ1-4; D not resolved. The CDR3 spans 15 residues. In germline, CDR1 is SGHRS, CDR2 YFSETQ. V gave up 1 base and J gave up 8 bases, with 15 bases separating them. CDR3: CASSLQAGAGEKLFF. The CDR3 region has the DNA TGCGCCAGCAGCTTGCAGGCGGGCGCGGGGGAAAAACTGTTTTTT.

This clonotype showed up many times. The rearrangement joins TRBV14 to TRBJ2-3; 10 bases are shared with TRBD2. Germline V gene lookup returns CDR1 SGHDN and CDR2 FVKESK. The CDR3 sequence is 18 residues long. V was clipped by 2 bases and J by 0 bases; unmatched bases: 8. The CDR3 coding sequence is TGTGCCAGCAGCCAATGGGGACTAGCGACCGCTAGCACAGATACGCAGTATTTT. Protein product: CASSQWGLATASTDTQYF.

This clonotype was observed many times. This sequence joins TRBV5-5 and TRBJ2-7; 9 positions match TRBD2. The V and J ends lost 7 bases and 4 bases, in that order; junction bases with no gene match: 12. CDR1 and CDR2 from the germline V gene are SGHKS and YYEKEE (reference sequence). This CDR3 comprises 15 residues. This chain's CDR3 is CASERTSAEKYEQYF. DNA of the CDR3: TGTGCCAGCGAAAGGACTAGCGCCGAAAAATACGAGCAGTACTTC.

At least ten counts were recorded for this clonotype. The rearrangement joins TRBV5-1 to TRBJ1-2, with TRBD1 as a possible D gene (6 bases). Germline CDR1 is SGHRS and CDR2 is YFSETQ. This CDR3 contains 17 residues. V lost 3 bases and J 6 bases, leaving 24 bases between the germline ends. CDR3 nucleotides: TGCGCCAGCAGCTCCGGACAGCTCCTAGACGGGGGAAATGGCTACACCTTC. It specifies CASSSGQLLDGGNGYTF.

This clonotype was seen many times. The rearrangement joins TRBV5-1 to TRBJ1-1; no reliable D call. From germline, CDR1 is SGHRS and CDR2 YFSETQ. Trimming removed 5 bases from V and 6 bases from J, with 17 bases in between. This CDR3 contains 14 residues. CDR3 nucleotide sequence: TGCGCCAGCAGTCCCCAGCGGGGAAGGTCTGAAGCTTTCTTT. Its translation is CASSPQRGRSEAFF.

This clonotype was counted many times. The genes are TRBV3-2 and TRBJ2-6; the table's D call of TRBD1 was not tested on the DNA. TRBV3-2 is a recognized pseudogene. The CDR3 runs to 18 residues. In nucleotides, the CDR3 is TGTGCCAGCAGCCCAGGGGGACAGGGGATCTCTGGGGCCAACGTCCTGACTTTC. This sequence encodes CASSPGGQGISGANVLTF.

The table lists this clonotype with many counts. For the CDR3, the DNA is TGTGCCAGCAGTTTTTTGGAACTAGCGGGGGGAACGTCCTACAATGAGCAGTTCTTC. Translating gives CASSFLELAGGTSYNEQFF. This sequence joins TRBV28 and TRBJ2-1, with 12 bases matching TRBD2. CDR3 size: 19 residues. Germline CDR1 is MDHEN and CDR2 is SYDVKM. V trimming: 3 bases; J trimming: 1 base; junction bases outside the gene matches: 10.

This clonotype was detected many times. This chain joins TRBV10-3 and TRBJ2-7; maybe TRBD1 (6 bases). V lost 5 bases, J lost 3 bases, and 14 bases lay in between. The CDR3 has 14 amino acids. Germline V gives CDR1 ENHRY, CDR2 SYGVKD. The CDR3 DNA sequence: TGTGCCATCAGTACCCCCCAGGACAGCTACGAGCAGTACTTC. Its protein is CAISTPQDSYEQYF.

This clonotype was observed many times. This rearrangement joins TRBV24-1 to TRBJ1-1; the D gene is possibly TRBD1 (5 bases). From germline, CDR1 is KGHDR and CDR2 SFDVKD. The CDR3 has 15 amino acids. The V and J ends lost 5 bases and 1 base respectively, with 13 bases between them. As DNA, the CDR3 is TGTGCCACCAGTGGGTCTGGCGGGGGGAACACTGAAGCTTTCTTT. Translation gives CATSGSGGGNTEAFF.

This clonotype was found many times. The J gene is TRBJ1-1, the V gene TRBV12-3 or TRBV12-4; D is perhaps TRBD1 (6 bases). CDR3 length: 14 residues. The V end lost 2 bases, the J end lost 6 bases, and 13 bases lay between the germline ends. The CDR3: CASSLTGRFAEAFF. CDR3 bases: TGTGCCAGCAGTTTAACAGGGAGATTCGCTGAAGCTTTCTTT.

In this sample, this clonotype turned up many times. The chain employs TRBV6-5 and TRBJ2-2, with a tentative D call TRBD1 (6 bases). Germline CDR1 and CDR2: MNHEY and SVGAGI. CDR3 length equals 14 residues. V lost 4 bases to trimming and J lost 6 bases, with 12 bases between them. This CDR3 is CASSFGTRSGELFF. In DNA form, the CDR3 reads TGTGCCAGCAGTTTTGGGACAAGATCCGGGGAGCTGTTTTTT.

This clonotype was found many times. The chain has TRBV10-2 and TRBJ1-2, with TRBD1 identical over 10 bases. The V segment lost 3 bases and the J segment 5 bases; nucleotides outside the gene matches: 3. CDR1 is WSHSY and CDR2 is SAAADI in the germline V gene. CDR3 size: 14 residues. The CDR3 sequence is CASSEPGQGYGYTF. In nucleotides, the CDR3 is TGCGCCAGCAGTGAACCGGGACAGGGGTATGGCTACACCTTC.

Only a few counts were recorded for this clonotype. At one end, the junction sequence differs from germline, possibly due to a read error. The chain joins TRBV4-1 to TRBJ1-2; D is uncertain. The CDR3 totals 15 residues. CDR1 is MGHRA and CDR2 is YSYEKL in the germline V gene. In nucleotides, the CDR3 is TGCGCCAGCACCCAAGGCCCCGACCTCTCGCAAGGCTACACCTTC. Its protein product is CASTQGPDLSQGYTF.

This clonotype occurred many times. The gene calls are TRBV20-1 and TRBJ2-5, with TRBD1 matching over 8 bases. The junction had 7 bases not matched to a gene; V was cut back by 6 bases and J by 1 base. The CDR3 contains 14 residues. The V gene's germline CDR1 is DFQATT and CDR2 SNEGSKA (reference sequence). The CDR3 DNA follows: TGCAGTGCCAAGGACAGGGCCCTCCAAGAGACCCAGTACTTC. Protein: CSAKDRALQETQYF.

This clonotype was picked up many times. The rearrangement uses TRBV6-6 and TRBJ2-5, with no clear D. V was shortened by 0 bases and J by 5 bases, with 7 bases between the two germline ends. This CDR3 has 13 amino acids. Looked up from germline, CDR1 is MNHNY and CDR2 is SVGAGI (reference sequence). The CDR3 DNA sequence: TGTGCCAGCAGTTACTCGAGCGATGAGACCCAGTACTTC. Its translation: CASSYSSDETQYF.

This clonotype was counted many times. The gene calls are TRBV10-3 and TRBJ2-3; 14 bases are shared with TRBD2. The V gene's germline CDR1 is ENHRY and CDR2 SYGVKD. The CDR3 extends over 15 amino acids. The J segment lost 5 bases and the V segment lost 7 bases, leaving 5 bases of the junction unmatched. The CDR3 DNA sequence: TGTGCCATCAACAGACTAGCGGGGGGGCAAGATACGCAGTATTTT. Encoded protein: CAINRLAGGQDTQYF.

The table lists this clonotype with many counts. Written as DNA, the CDR3 is TGTGCCAGCAGCCAAACCAAGACAGATACGCAGTATTTT. It is translated as CASSQTKTDTQYF. The chain carries TRBV5-6 and TRBJ2-3; D call uncertain. The length of the CDR3 is 13 residues. The V and J ends lost 4 bases and 3 bases respectively, with 9 bases between them. CDR1 is SGHDT, CDR2 YYEEEE, per germline.

There are many counts of this clonotype. CDR3 in amino acids: CASSLAVGAATGGYTF. DNA for the CDR3: TGTGCCAGCAGTTTAGCGGTCGGGGCCGCGACAGGTGGCTACACCTTC. V is TRBV28 and J is TRBJ1-2, with D perhaps TRBD1 (6 bases). The CDR3 covers 16 residues. Germline lookup yields CDR1 MDHEN and CDR2 SYDVKM. V was cut by 2 bases and J by 7 bases, with 20 bases left in between.